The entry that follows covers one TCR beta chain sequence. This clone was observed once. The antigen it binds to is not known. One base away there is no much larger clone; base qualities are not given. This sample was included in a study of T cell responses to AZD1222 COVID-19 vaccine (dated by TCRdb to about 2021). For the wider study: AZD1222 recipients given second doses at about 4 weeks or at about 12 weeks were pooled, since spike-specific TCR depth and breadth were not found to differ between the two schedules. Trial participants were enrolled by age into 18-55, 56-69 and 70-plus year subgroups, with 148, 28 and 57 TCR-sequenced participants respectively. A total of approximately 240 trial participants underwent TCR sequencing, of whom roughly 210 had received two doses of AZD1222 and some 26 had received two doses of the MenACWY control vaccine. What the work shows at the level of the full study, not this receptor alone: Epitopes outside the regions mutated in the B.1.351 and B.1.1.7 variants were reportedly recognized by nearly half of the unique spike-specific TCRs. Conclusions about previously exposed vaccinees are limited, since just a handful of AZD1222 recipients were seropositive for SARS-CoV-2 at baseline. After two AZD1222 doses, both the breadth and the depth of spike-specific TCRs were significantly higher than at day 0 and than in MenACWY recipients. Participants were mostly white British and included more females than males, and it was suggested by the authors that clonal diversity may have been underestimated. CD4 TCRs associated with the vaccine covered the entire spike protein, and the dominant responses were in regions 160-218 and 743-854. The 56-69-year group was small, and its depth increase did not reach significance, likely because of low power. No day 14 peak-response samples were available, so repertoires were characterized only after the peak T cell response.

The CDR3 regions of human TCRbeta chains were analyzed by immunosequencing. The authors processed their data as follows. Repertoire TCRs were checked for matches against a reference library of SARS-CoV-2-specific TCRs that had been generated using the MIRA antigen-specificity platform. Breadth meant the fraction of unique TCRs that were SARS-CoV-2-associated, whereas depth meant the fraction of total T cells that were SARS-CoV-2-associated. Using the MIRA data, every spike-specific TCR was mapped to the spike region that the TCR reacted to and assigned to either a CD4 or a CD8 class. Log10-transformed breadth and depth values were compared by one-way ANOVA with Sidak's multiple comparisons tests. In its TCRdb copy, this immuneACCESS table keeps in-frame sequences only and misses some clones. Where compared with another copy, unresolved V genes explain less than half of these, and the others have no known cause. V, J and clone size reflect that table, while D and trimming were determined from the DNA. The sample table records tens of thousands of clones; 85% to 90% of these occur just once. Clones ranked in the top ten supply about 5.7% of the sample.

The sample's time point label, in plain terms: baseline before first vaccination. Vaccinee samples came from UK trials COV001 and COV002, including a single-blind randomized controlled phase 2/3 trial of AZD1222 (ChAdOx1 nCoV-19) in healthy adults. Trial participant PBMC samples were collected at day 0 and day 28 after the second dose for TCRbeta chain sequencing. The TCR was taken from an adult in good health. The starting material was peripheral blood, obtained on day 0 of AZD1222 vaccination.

The sequence in DNA is TGTGCCAGCAGTCCCCAGGTGGGCTCCTACGAGCAGTACTTC. This encodes CASSPQVGSYEQYF. The chain joins TRBV27 to TRBJ2-7, with the D gene too uncertain to name. V gives up 5 bases and J gives up 0 bases, and the segment between their germline ends measures 11 bases. The germline V gene (reference sequence) supplies CDR1 MNHEY and CDR2 SMNVEV. The CDR3 sequence holds 14 residues, the cysteine and phenylalanine included. The retained sequence is limited to the CDR3, 42 bases, with the frame set at the first base.